This T cell receptor (beta chain) is from a study of cytomegalovirus exposure and HLA in healthy donors. About the study: Early release data held tens of millions of unique TCRs from HLA-typed donors.

On this clone: The antigen remains unidentified.

V was pared by 5 bases and J by 5 bases, with 11 bases of the junction left unmatched. Germline assignment: CDR1 MNHNY and CDR2 SVGAGI (reference sequence). This CDR3 comprises 15 residues. Study-wide findings and caveats: Researchers had no immune exposure information except CMV serostatus available. Three CMV-associated chains proved CMV antigen-specific in vitro. Presence/absence analyses assumed roughly uniform sequencing depth across donors, which may not hold.

Vbeta (60) and Jbeta (13) primers were used in the PCR. Method: immunoSEQ multiplex PCR; TCRdb's copy keeps in-frame clones and lacks some. Among approximately 150,000 clones listed, roughly four fifths were seen once. The chain is built from TRBV6-6 and TRBJ2-7; TRBD1 matches at 8 bases. Source material: PBMCs. The source of this sequence is a young man in good health and CMV-seropositive. CDR3 DNA sequence: TGTGCCAGCAGTACCCCGGACAGGGCGGTCAACGAGCAGTACTTC. It encodes CASSTPDRAVNEQYF.